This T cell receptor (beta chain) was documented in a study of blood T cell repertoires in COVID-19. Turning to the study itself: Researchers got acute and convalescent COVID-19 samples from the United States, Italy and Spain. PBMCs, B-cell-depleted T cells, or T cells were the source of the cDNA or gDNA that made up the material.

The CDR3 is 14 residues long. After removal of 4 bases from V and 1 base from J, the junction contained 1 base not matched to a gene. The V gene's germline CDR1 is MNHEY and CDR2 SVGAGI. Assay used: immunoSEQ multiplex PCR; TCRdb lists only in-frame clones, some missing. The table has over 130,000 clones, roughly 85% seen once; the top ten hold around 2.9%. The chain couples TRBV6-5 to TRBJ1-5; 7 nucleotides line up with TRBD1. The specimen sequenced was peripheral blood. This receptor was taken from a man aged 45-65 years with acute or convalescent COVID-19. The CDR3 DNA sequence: TGTGCCAGCAGTTTACAGGGGAGCAATCAGCCCCAGCATTTT. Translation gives CASSLQGSNQPQHF.